Following are 8 T cell receptor beta chains from one sample sequenced in a study of cytomegalovirus exposure and HLA in healthy donors. In the PCR, 60 Vbeta and 13 Jbeta primers were used. Produced via immunoSEQ multiplex PCR; TCRdb's table is partial and in-frame only. The profile shows approximately 110,000 clones, over 70% of them singletons. The specimen was PBMCs. The receptors come from a woman between 40 and 55 years old in good health and CMV-seropositive.

This clone has just one count. This chain uses TRBV28 with TRBJ1-1, with a tentative D call TRBD1 (5 bases). The V and J ends lost 7 bases and 6 bases respectively, with 27 bases between them. Germline values: CDR1 MDHEN, CDR2 SYDVKM. The CDR3 consists of 17 residues. CDR3 DNA sequence: TGTGCCAGCACCGCATTGCCCCGACAGACTCGTCGAGCTGAAGCTTTCTTT. It translates to CASTALPRQTRRAEAFF.

On this clone: Relative to the germline gene, one junction end is altered; a read error may explain this. The chain is built from TRBV11-3 and TRBJ2-1; possible D gene TRBD2, 5 bases. This CDR3 is built from 15 residues. Germline V gene data show CDR1 as SGHNT and CDR2 as YENEEA. CDR3 amino acids: CANSLGPPPSSEQFF. CDR3 nucleotides: TGTGCCAACAGCTTAGGACCCCCCCCTAGCAGTGAGCAGTTCTTC.

The rearrangement joins TRBV27 to TRBJ2-3, with D possibly matching TRBD2 (5 bases). Germline V gene data show CDR1 as MNHEY and CDR2 as SMNVEV (reference sequence). Between the trimmed V and J ends, which lost 3 bases and 2 bases, there was a span of 15 bases. The CDR3 is made up of 16 amino acids. CDR3 bases: TGTGCCAGCAGTTTTGAGGCACCTAGCCTCACAGATACGCAGTATTTT. This codes for CASSFEAPSLTDTQYF.

As concerns this clone: The junction departs from germline at one end; a sequencing error may be responsible. The chain links TRBV7-3 to TRBJ2-3; 8 positions agree with TRBD2. Germline V gene sequence: CDR1 SGHTA, CDR2 FQGTGA. The CDR3 has 14 residues. The CDR3 DNA is TGTGCCAGCAGCTTACGGGGGGGCACAAATACGCAGTATTTT. Translating it yields CASSLRGGTNTQYF.

V and J are TRBV10-3 and TRBJ1-2; 8 bases fit TRBD1. Trimming cost V 4 bases and J 8 bases; bases outside gene matches: 6. The CDR3 is made up of 13 amino acids. Germline V lookup: CDR1 ENHRY, CDR2 SYGVKD. Here the CDR3 reads CAISGQGAEGYTF. The CDR3 region has the DNA TGTGCCATCAGTGGTCAGGGGGCTGAAGGCTACACCTTC.

This clone has only one observation. The chain uses TRBV5-1 and TRBJ1-5; D gene ambiguous. The germline CDR1 and CDR2 sequences are SGHRS and YFSETQ. The germline V and J ends were trimmed by 4 bases and 2 bases, with 10 bases remaining between them. The CDR3 loop spans 14 amino acids. This CDR3 is CASSPRGGNQPQHF. The CDR3 DNA sequence: TGCGCCAGCAGCCCCCGGGGTGGCAATCAGCCCCAGCATTTT.

Comment on this clone: At one end, the junction sequence differs from germline, possibly due to a read error. The chain employs TRBV7-9 and TRBJ2-7, with 9 nucleotides matching TRBD2. CDR1 is SEHNR, CDR2 FQNEAQ, per germline (reference sequence). The CDR3 consists of 16 residues. The CDR3 DNA is TGTTCCAGCAGCTTGGAAACTAGCGGGTCCTCCTACGAGCAGTACTTC. Its protein product is CSSSLETSGSSYEQYF.

The chain employs TRBV7-2 and TRBJ2-5; TRBD2 is a possible D gene (5 bases). The CDR3 length is 12 residues. Germline V CDR1 and CDR2: SGHTA, FQGNSA. V lost 3 bases, J lost 5 bases, and 7 bases lay in between. The chain's CDR3 is CASSFGVETQYF. For the CDR3, the DNA is TGTGCCAGCAGCTTCGGGGTGGAGACCCAGTACTTC.